The clone carrying this T cell receptor beta chain appeared once. The data were taken from a study of PD-L1 blockade in urothelial cancer. This CDR3 comprises 17 residues. CDR1 and CDR2 (germline): SGHTA, FQGNSA. The J segment lost 6 bases and the V segment lost 5 bases, leaving 12 bases of the junction unmatched. The method was immunoSEQ multiplex PCR; TCRdb's version includes in-frame clones alone and lacks a portion of them. The sample comprises about 110,000 clones, more than 85% of which are singletons, and around 4% rests with the top ten. Time point denoted: peripheral blood 6 weeks after treatment start.

This chain uses TRBV7-2 with TRBJ2-1; 11 bases line up with TRBD2. This material consisted of PBMCs, taken around atezolizumab (anti-PD-L1) treatment. This clonotype was sampled from a man between 60 and 70 years old with urothelial cancer. The CDR3: CASSPRYSGGACNEQFF. Written as DNA, the CDR3 is TGTGCCAGCAGCCCCCGTTATAGCGGGGGGGCGTGCAATGAGCAGTTCTTC.